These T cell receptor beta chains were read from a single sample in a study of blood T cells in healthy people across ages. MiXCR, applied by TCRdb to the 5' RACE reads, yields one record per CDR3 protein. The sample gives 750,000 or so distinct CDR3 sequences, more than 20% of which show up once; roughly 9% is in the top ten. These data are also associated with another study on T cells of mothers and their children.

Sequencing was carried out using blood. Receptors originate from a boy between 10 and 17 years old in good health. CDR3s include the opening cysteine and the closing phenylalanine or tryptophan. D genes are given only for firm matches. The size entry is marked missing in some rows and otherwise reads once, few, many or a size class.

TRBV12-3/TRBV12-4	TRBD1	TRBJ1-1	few	TGTGCCAGCAGTACCTACGACAGGGGAGGGGATGAAGCTTTCTTT	CASSTYDRGGDEAFF
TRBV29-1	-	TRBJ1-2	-	TGCAGCGTTTTAAGGGCGAACGGCGGCTACACCTTC	CSVLRANGGYTF
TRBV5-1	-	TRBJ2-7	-	TGCGCCAGCAGCCCCAGGGGAGAGTACGAGCAGTACTTC	CASSPRGEYEQYF
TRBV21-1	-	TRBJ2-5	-	TGTGCCAGCAGCAAAGCTGGCTCCTTC	CASSKAGSF
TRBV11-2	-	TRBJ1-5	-	TGTGCCAGCAGCTTTGGGGGGGAACAGCCCCAGCATTTT	CASSFGGEQPQHF
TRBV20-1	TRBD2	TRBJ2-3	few	TGCAGTGCTAGACGGTACCGAGTAGGTAGCGGGGATTGGCGCACAGATACGCAGTATTTT	CSARRYRVGSGDWRTDTQYF
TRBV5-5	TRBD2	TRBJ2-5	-	TGTGCCAGCAGCGGCGGGACTAGCGGCAGACAAGAGACCCAGTACTTC	CASSGGTSGRQETQYF
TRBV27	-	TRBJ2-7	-	TGTGCCAGCAGTTTCGGTGGCCCCGTTAACGAGCAGTACTTC	CASSFGGPVNEQYF
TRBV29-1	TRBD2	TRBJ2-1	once	TGCAGCGTGCTCAACCTAGCGGGGGCCGACCTCAATGAGCAGTTCTTC	CSVLNLAGADLNEQFF
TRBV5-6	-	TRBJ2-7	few	TGTGCCAGCAGCTTGATACAGGTTCCCTACGAGCAGTACTTC	CASSLIQVPYEQYF
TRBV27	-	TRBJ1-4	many	TGTGCCAGCAGTCCCCGATGGTCTAATGAAAAACTGTTTTTT	CASSPRWSNEKLFF
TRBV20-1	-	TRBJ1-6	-	TGCAGTGCGCCCCCCTCTGGGCAGACTAATTCACCCCTCCACTTT	CSAPPSGQTNSPLHF
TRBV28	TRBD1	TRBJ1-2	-	TGTGCCAGCAGACCCGGACAGGGGGCAGGGTACTATGGCTACACCTTC	CASRPGQGAGYYGYTF
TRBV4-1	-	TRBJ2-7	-	TGCGCCAGCAGCCAAGAGCAGGGGCTAACCTACGAGCAGTACTTC	CASSQEQGLTYEQYF
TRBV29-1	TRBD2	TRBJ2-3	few	TGCAGCGTTGAAGGGACCGGGACTAGCGGGGGAGCTAGCACAGATACGCAGTATTTT	CSVEGTGTSGGASTDTQYF
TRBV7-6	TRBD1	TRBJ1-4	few	TGTGCCAGCACCCCCCTAGGGACAGGATCCGAAAAACTGTTTTTT	CASTPLGTGSEKLFF
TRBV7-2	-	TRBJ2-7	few	TGTGCCAGCAGCTACAATAGGCCCTACGAGCAGTACTTC	CASSYNRPYEQYF
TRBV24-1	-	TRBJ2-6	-	TGTGCCACCAGTGACCCTGACAGTTTCTCTGGGGCCAACGTCCTGATTTTC	CATSDPDSFSGANVLIF
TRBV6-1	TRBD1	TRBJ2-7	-	TGTGCCAGCAGCCGAGGGTCCACAGGGGGCTCCGCCGAGCAGTACTTC	CASSRGSTGGSAEQYF
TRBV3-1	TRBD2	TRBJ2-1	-	TGTGCCAGCAGCCAAGCCGTGACTAGCTTCAATGAGCAGTTCTTC	CASSQAVTSFNEQFF
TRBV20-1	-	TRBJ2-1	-	TGCAGTGTTGGGACCGCGATCAATGAGCAGTTCTTC	CSVGTAINEQFF
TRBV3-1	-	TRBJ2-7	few	TGTGCCAGCAGCCAAGTTCCCGGGGCAACCTACGAGCAGTACTTC	CASSQVPGATYEQYF
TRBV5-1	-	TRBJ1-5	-	TGCGCCAGCAGACCAGACCCCAATCAGCCCCAGCATTTT	CASRPDPNQPQHF
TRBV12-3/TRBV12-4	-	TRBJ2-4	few	TGTGCCAGCAGCTTGGGGTATAGCGTGTACTTC	CASSLGYSVYF
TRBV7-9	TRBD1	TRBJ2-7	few	TGTGCCAGCAGCTTCGGACAGGGGGCATGGGAGCAGTACTTC	CASSFGQGAWEQYF
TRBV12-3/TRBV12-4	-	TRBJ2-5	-	TGTGCCAGCAGTTTGAAGAGGGGAATAGTAGAGACCCAGTACTTC	CASSLKRGIVETQYF
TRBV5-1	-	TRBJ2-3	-	TGCGCCAGCAGTTCAGGAACGGGACACCCGACAGATACGCAGTATTTT	CASSSGTGHPTDTQYF
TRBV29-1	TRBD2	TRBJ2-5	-	TGCAGCGTCGCCATTACTAGCGGGGGTGAGCAGTACTTC	CSVAITSGGEQYF
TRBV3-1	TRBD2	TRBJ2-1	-	TGTGCCAGCAGCCCGATAGGGACTAGCGGGTCCGGTGAGCAGTTCTTC	CASSPIGTSGSGEQFF
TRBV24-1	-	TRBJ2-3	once	TGTGCCACCAGTGATCCTACTAGGGCAGGTACGCAGTATTTT	CATSDPTRAGTQYF
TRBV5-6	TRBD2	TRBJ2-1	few	TGTGCCAGCAGCGAGGGGCCGGGACTAGCGACAATCGCGGGGTATAATGAGCAGTTCTTC	CASSEGPGLATIAGYNEQFF
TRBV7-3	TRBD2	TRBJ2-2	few	TGTGCCAGCAGCCCCCCGGGGGGGGACTCGAACACCGGGGAACTGTTTTTT	CASSPPGGDSNTGELFF
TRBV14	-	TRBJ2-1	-	TGTGCCAGCAGCCAAAGCCTCCCACTCTCCTACAATGAGCAGTTCTTC	CASSQSLPLSYNEQFF
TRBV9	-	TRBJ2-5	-	TGTGCCAGCAGCGTAGCCTCCAGGGCTGGGACCCAGTACTTC	CASSVASRAGTQYF
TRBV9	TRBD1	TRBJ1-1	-	TGTGCCAGCAGCGGACAGGGGGAGGTTGCTGAAGCTTTCTTT	CASSGQGEVAEAFF
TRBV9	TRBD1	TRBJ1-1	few	TGTGCCAGCAGCGGGGACCCAGGGGGCCCGAACACTGAAGCTTTCTTT	CASSGDPGGPNTEAFF
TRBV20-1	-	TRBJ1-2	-	TGCAGTGCCCCATACGTTGAGGTCGGCTACACCTTC	CSAPYVEVGYTF
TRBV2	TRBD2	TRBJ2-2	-	TGTGCCAGCAGTGAGAGTCTAGCGGGAGAAGGCGGGGAGCTGTTTTTT	CASSESLAGEGGELFF
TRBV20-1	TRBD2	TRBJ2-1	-	TGCAGTGCTAGAGATATATACCCTAGCGGGAGTCCCTACAATGAGCAGTTCTTC	CSARDIYPSGSPYNEQFF
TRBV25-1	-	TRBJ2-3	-	TGTGCCACCACATGGTTGAGATCGGATACGCAGTATTTT	CATTWLRSDTQYF
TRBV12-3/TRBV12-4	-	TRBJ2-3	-	TGTGCCGGCAGTCCGGGGGACACAGGACTCACAGATACGCAGTATTTT	CAGSPGDTGLTDTQYF
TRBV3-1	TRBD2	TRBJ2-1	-	TGTGCCGGCAGCCAAGTGGCCCCAAAACTAGCGGGGTTCGCCTACAATGAGCAGTTCTTC	CAGSQVAPKLAGFAYNEQFF
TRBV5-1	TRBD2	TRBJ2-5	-	TGCGCCAGCAGCTTGTCCGTGGAAGCGGGAGCAGAGACCCAGTACTTC	CASSLSVEAGAETQYF
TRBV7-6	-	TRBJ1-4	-	TGTGCCAGCACCGTCAGAGGTGAAAAACTGTTTTTT	CASTVRGEKLFF
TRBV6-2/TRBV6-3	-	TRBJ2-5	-	TGTGCCAGCAGTTCCCTCCTTCGGCAGTACTTC	CASSSLLRQYF
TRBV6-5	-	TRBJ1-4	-	TGTGCCAGCAGCTACTCGAGCGGCCATGCCACTAGCGTTAATGAAAAACTGTTTTTT	CASSYSSGHATSVNEKLFF
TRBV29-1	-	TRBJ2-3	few	TGCAGCGTTGAGTTGGAGGAGACTAGCACAGATACGCAGTATTTT	CSVELEETSTDTQYF
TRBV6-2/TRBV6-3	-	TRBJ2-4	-	TGTGCCAGCAGTTACAGCCACCTAGCCAAAAACATTCAGTACTTC	CASSYSHLAKNIQYF
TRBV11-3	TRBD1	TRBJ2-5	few	TGTGCCAGCAGCCTCGGACAGGGGTCGGTAGAGACCCAGTACTTC	CASSLGQGSVETQYF
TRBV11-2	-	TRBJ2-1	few	TGTGCCAGCAGCCCTTACGGGAATGAGCAGTTCTTC	CASSPYGNEQFF
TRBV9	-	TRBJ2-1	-	TGTGCCAGCAGCTCTTGGCCGGGAGATGAGCAGTTCTTC	CASSSWPGDEQFF
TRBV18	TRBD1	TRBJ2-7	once	TGTGCCAGCTCACCAGGCAGGACAGGGACCTACGAGCAGTACTTC	CASSPGRTGTYEQYF
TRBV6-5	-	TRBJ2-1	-	TGTGCCAGCAGTTACTCGAATCGGCACAGACAGAATGAGCAGTTCTTC	CASSYSNRHRQNEQFF